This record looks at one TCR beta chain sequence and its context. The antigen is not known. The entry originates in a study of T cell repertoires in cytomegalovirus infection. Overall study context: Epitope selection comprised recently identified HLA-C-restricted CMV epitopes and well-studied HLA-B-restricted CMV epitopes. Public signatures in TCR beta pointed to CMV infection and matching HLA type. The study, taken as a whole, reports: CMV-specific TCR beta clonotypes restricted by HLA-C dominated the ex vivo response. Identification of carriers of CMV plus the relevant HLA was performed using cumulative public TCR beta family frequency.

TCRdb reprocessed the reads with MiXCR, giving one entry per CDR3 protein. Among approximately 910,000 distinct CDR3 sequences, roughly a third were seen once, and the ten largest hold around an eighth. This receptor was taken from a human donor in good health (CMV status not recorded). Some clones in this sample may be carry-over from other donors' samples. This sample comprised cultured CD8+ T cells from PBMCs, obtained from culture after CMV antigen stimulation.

CDR3 loop: CASSLETRGGGNQPQHF. CDR3 nucleotide sequence: TGTGCCAGCAGCTTAGAAACGAGGGGTGGGGGTAATCAGCCCCAGCATTTT. V gene TRBV7-9 combines with J gene TRBJ1-5; D possibly corresponds to TRBD1 (5 bases). The V end was cut by 1 base, the J end by 4 bases, with 17 bases between. The CDR3 runs to 17 residues. Germline V gives CDR1 SEHNR, CDR2 FQNEAQ (reference sequence).